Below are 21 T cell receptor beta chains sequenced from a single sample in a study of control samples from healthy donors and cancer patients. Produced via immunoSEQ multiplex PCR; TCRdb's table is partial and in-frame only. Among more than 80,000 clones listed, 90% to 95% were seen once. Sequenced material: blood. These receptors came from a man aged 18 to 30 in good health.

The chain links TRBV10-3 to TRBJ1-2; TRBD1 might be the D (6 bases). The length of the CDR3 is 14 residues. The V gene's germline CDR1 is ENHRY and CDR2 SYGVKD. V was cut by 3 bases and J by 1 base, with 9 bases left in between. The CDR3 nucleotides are TGTGCCATCAGTGACGGACAGCTTAACTATGGCTACACCTTC. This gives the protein CAISDGQLNYGYTF.

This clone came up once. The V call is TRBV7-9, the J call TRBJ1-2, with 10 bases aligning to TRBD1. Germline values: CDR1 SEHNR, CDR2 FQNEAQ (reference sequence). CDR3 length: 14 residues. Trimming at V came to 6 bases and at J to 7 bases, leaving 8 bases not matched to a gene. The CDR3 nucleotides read TGTGCCAGCAGTCCTGGGACAGGGGATCGTGGCTACACCTTC. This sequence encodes CASSPGTGDRGYTF. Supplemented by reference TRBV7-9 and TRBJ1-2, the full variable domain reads DTGVSQNPRHKITKRGQNVTFRCDPISEHNRLYWYRQTLGQGPEFLTYFQNEAQLEKSRLLSDRFSAERPKGSFSTLEIQRTEQGDSAMYLCASSPGTGDRGYTFGSGTRLTVV.

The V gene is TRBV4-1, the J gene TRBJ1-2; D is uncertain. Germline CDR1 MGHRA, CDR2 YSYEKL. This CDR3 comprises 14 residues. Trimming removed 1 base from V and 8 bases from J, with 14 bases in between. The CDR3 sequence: CASSQGSSAKGYTF. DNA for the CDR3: TGCGCCAGCAGCCAAGGTAGTTCCGCGAAGGGCTACACCTTC.

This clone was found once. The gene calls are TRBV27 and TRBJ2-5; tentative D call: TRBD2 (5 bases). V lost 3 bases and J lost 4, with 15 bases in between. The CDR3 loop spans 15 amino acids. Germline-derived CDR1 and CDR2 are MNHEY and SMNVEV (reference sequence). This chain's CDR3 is CASSLAPGGGETQYF. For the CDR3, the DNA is TGTGCCAGCAGTTTGGCACCCGGAGGCGGAGAGACCCAGTACTTC.

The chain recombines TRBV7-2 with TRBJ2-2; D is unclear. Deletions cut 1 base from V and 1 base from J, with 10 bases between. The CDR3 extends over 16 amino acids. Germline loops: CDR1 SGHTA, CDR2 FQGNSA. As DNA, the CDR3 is TGTGCCAGCAGCTTAGGAGCCCTTGGGAACACCGGGGAGCTGTTTTTT. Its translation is CASSLGALGNTGELFF.

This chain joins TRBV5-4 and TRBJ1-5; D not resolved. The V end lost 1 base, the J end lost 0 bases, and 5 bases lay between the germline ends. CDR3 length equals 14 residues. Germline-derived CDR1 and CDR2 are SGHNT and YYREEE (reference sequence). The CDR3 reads CASSLWASNQPQHF. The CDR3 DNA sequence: TGTGCCAGCAGCTTGTGGGCTAGCAATCAGCCCCAGCATTTT.

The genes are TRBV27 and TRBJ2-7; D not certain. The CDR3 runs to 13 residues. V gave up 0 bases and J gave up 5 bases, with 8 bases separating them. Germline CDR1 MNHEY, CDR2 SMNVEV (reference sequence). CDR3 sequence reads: CASSLSESNEQYF. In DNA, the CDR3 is TGTGCCAGCAGTTTATCGGAAAGTAACGAGCAGTACTTC.

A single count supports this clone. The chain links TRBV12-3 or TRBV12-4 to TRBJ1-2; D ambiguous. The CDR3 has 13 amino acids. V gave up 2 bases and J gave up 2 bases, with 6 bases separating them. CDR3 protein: CASSLTGNYGYTF. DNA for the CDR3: TGTGCCAGCAGTTTAACGGGCAACTATGGCTACACCTTC.

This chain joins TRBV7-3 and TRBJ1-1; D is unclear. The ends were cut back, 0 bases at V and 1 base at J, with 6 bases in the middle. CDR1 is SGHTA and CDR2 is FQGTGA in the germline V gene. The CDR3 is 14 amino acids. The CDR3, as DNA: TGTGCCAGCAGCTTAACTGAAGGGAACACTGAAGCTTTCTTT. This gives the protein CASSLTEGNTEAFF.

CDR3: CASGGAASYGYTF. Here the CDR3 DNA reads TGTGCCAGCGGGGGGGCGGCGAGCTATGGCTACACCTTC. The chain combines TRBV27 with TRBJ1-2; a weak D match, TRBD1 (6 bases). This CDR3 has 13 amino acids. Trimming stripped 8 bases from V and 4 bases from J, with 14 bases between. The germline gives CDR1 MNHEY, CDR2 SMNVEV (reference sequence).

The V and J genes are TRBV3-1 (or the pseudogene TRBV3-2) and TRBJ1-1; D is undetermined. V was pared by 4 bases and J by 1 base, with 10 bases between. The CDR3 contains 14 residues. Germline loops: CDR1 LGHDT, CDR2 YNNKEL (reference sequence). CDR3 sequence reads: CASSRNTANTEAFF. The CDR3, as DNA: TGTGCCAGCAGCCGGAACACAGCGAACACTGAAGCTTTCTTT.

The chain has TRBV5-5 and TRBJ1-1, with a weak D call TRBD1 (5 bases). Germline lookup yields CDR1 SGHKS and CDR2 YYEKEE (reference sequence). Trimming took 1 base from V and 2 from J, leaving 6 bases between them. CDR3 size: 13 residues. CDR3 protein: CASSLRDNTEAFF. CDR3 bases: TGTGCCAGCAGCTTGCGGGACAACACTGAAGCTTTCTTT. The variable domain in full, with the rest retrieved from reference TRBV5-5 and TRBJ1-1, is DAGVTQSPTHLIKTRGQQVTLRCSPISGHKSVSWYQQVLGQGPQFIFQYYEKEERGRGNFPDRFSARQFPNYSSELNVNALLLGDSALYLCASSLRDNTEAFFGQGTRLTVV.

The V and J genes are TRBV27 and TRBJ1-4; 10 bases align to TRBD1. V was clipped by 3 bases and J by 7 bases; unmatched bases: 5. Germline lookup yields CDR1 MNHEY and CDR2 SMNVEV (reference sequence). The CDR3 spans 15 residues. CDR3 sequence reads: CASSFVGQGPEKLFF. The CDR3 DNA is TGTGCCAGCAGTTTTGTGGGACAGGGGCCTGAAAAACTGTTTTTT. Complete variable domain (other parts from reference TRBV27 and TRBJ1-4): EAQVTQNPRYLITVTGKKLTVTCSQNMNHEYMSWYRQDPGLGLRQIYYSMNVEVTDKGDVPEGYKVSRKEKRNFPLILESPSPNQTSLYFCASSFVGQGPEKLFFGSGTQLSVL.

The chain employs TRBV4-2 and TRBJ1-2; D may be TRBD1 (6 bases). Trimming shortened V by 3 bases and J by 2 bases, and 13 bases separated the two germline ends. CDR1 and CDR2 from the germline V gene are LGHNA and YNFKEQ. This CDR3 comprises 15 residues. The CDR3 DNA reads TGTGCCAGCAGCCACGGGGGGCAGGCCAACTATGGCTACACCTTC. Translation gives CASSHGGQANYGYTF.

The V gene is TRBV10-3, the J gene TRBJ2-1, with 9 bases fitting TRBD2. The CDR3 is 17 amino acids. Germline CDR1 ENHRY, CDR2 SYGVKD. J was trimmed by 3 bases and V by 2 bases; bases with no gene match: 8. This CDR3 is CAISEPPGLADYNEQFF. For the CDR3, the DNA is TGTGCCATCAGTGAGCCTCCGGGACTAGCAGACTACAATGAGCAGTTCTTC.

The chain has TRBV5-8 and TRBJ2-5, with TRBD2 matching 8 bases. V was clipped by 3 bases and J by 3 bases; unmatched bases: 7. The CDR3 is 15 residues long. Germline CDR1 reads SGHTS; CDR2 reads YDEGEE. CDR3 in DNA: TGTGCCAGCAGCTCTCTCCTAGCGGGTGAAGAGACCCAGTACTTC. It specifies CASSSLLAGEETQYF.

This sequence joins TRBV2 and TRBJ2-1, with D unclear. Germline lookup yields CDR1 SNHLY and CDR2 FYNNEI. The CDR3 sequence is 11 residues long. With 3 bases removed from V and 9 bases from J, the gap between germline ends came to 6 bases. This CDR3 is CASSDSSEQFF. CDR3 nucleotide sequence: TGTGCCAGCAGTGATTCTAGTGAGCAGTTCTTC. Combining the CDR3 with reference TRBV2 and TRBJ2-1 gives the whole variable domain EPEVTQTPSHQVTQMGQEVILRCVPISNHLYFYWYRQILGQKVEFLVSFYNNEISEKSEIFDDQFSVERPDGSNFTLKIRSTKLEDSAMYFCASSDSSEQFFGPGTRLTVL.

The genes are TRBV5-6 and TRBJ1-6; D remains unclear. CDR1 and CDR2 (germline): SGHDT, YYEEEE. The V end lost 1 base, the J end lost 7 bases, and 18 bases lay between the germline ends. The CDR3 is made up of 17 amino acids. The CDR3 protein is CASSLRLTGMGNSPLHF. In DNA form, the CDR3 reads TGTGCCAGCAGCTTGAGGTTGACGGGGATGGGGAATTCACCCCTCCACTTT.

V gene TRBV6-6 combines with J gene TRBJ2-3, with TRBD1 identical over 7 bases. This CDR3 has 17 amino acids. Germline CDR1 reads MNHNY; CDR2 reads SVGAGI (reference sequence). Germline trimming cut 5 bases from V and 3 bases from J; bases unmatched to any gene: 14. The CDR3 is CASSPPRGGTATDTQYF. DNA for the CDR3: TGTGCCAGCAGTCCCCCGCGTGGTGGGACAGCTACAGATACGCAGTATTTT.

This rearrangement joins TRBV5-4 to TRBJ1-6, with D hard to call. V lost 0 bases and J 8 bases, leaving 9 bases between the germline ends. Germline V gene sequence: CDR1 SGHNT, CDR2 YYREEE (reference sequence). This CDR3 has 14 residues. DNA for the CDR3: TGTGCCAGCAGCTTGGCCCTGGGTGATTCACCCCTCCACTTT. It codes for CASSLALGDSPLHF.

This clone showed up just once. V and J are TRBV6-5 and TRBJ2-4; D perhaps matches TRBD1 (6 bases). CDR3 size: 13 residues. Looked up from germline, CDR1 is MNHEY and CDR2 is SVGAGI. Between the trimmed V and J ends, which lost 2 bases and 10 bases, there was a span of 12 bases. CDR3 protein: CASSYQTGLIQYF. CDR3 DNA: TGTGCCAGCAGTTACCAGACAGGCCTTATTCAGTACTTC.